This entry concerns a single TCR beta chain. The target antigen is unknown. Specified treatment: some 20 received Ad26.COV2.S at low or high dose, single or two shots; about 5 received placebo; per-sample allocation not given. The investigators took samples on day 63 after the first vaccine or placebo injection. Clones were sequenced by immunoSEQ multiplex PCR, and TCRdb holds only the in-frame ones, with some missing. The sample carries about 460,000 clones, about 88% recorded once. The sample belongs to a study of Ad26.COV2.S vaccination and SARS-CoV-2 variants. Study results and limitations: Individuals receiving vaccine had higher spike-specific TCR breadth than placebo recipients did.

The CDR3 runs 13 residues. Deletions cut 2 bases from V and 7 bases from J, with 11 bases between. The germline CDR1 and CDR2 sequences are SGHVS and FQNEAQ. The sequence was collected from a person between 18 and 60 years old who received the Ad26.COV2.S COVID-19 vaccine or a placebo. The gene calls are TRBV7-8 and TRBJ2-5, with a weak D call TRBD2 (5 bases). Specimen: peripheral blood, collected in a trial of Ad26.COV2.S vaccine versus placebo. DNA for the CDR3: TGTGCCAGCAGCTTAAGGTCTGGAGGGACCCAGTACTTC. Translation gives CASSLRSGGTQYF. The entire variable domain, with the rest obtained from reference TRBV7-8 and TRBJ2-5, is as follows: GAGVSQSPRYKVAKRGQDVALRCDPISGHVSLFWYQQALGQGPEFLTYFQNEAQLDKSGLPSDRFFAERPEGSVSTLKIQRTQQEDSAVYLCASSLRSGGTQYFGPGTRLLVL.